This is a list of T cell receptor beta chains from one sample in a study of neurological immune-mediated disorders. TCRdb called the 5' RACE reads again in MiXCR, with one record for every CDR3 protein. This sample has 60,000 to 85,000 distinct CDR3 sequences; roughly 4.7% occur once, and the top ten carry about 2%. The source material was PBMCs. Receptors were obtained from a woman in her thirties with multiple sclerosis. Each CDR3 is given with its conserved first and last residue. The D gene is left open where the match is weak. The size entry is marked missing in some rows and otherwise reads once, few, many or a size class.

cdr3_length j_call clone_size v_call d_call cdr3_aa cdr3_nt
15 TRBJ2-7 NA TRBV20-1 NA CSASPTLLGVREQYF TGCAGTGCTAGCCCAACCCTTCTGGGAGTGAGGGAGCAGTACTTC
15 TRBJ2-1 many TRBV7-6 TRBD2 CASSLAGGIWGEQFF TGTGCCAGCAGCCTAGCGGGAGGTATATGGGGTGAGCAGTTCTTC
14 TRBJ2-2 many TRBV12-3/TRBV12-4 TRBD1 CASSLQGVTGELFF TGTGCCAGCAGTTTGCAGGGGGTCACCGGGGAGCTGTTTTTT
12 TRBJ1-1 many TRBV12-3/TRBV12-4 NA CASSFLNTEAFF TGTGCCAGCAGTTTTTTGAACACTGAAGCTTTCTTT
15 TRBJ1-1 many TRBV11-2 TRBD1 CASSPGQVRNTEAFF TGTGCCAGCAGCCCCGGACAGGTCAGGAACACTGAAGCTTTCTTT
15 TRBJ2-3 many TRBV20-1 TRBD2 CSASSSGEGTDTQYF TGCAGTGCTAGTAGTAGCGGGGAGGGCACAGATACGCAGTATTTT
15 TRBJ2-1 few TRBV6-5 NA CASREQVAVDNEQFF TGTGCCAGCAGGGAACAGGTCGCGGTGGACAATGAGCAGTTCTTC
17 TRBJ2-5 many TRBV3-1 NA CASSPQRGEGLWETQYF TGTGCCAGCAGCCCCCAAAGGGGGGAGGGCCTTTGGGAGACCCAGTACTTC
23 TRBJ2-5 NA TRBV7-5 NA CISVPEAYYRSCGTSGGKETQYF NA
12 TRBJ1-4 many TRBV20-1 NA CSATAGNEKLFF TGCAGTGCTACGGCAGGGAATGAAAAACTGTTTTTT
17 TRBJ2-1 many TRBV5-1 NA CASSLAPGVYPTNEQFF TGCGCCAGCAGCTTGGCCCCCGGGGTTTACCCCACAAATGAGCAGTTCTTC
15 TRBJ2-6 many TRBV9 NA CASSVGGRGANVLTF TGTGCCAGCAGCGTGGGGGGTAGGGGGGCCAACGTCCTGACTTTC
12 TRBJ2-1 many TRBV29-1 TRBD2 CSARTSYNEQFF TGCAGCGCACGGACTAGCTACAATGAGCAGTTCTTC
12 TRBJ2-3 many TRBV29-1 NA CSVEGGGRAQYF TGCAGCGTTGAAGGCGGTGGGAGAGCGCAGTATTTT
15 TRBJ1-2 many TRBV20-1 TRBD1 CSAASLGQGAYGYTF TGCAGTGCCGCCTCTTTGGGACAGGGGGCCTATGGCTACACCTTC
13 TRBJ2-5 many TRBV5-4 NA CASSSTNQETQYF TGTGCCAGCAGCTCAACTAACCAAGAGACCCAGTACTTC
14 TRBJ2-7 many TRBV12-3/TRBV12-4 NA CASRLDREAYEQYF TGTGCCAGCCGATTAGACAGGGAGGCCTACGAGCAGTACTTC
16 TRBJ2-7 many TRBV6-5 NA CASSYSAYGDAGEQYF TGTGCCAGCAGTTACTCGGCCTACGGAGACGCGGGCGAGCAGTACTTC